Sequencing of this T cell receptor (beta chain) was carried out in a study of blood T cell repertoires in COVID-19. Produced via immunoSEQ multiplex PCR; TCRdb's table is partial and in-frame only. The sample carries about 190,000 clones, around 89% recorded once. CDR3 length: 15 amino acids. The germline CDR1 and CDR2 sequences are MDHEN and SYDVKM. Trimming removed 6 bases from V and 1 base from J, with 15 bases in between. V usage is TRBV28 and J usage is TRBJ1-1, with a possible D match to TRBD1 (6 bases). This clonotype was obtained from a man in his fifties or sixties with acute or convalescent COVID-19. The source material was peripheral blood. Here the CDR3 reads CASSLRQVGNTEAFF. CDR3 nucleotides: TGTGCCAGCAGCCTCCGACAGGTCGGGAACACTGAAGCTTTCTTT.